These 6 T cell receptor beta chains were all obtained from the same sample, sequenced in a study of cytomegalovirus exposure and HLA in healthy donors (dated by TCRdb to 2016 to 2017). Preparation of the library involved the immunoSEQ multiplex PCR assay. The multiplex PCR relied on a mix of 60 forward primers for TCR Vbeta segments and 13 reverse primers for TCR Jbeta segments. The immuneACCESS repertoire file appears here via TCRdb, limited to in-frame rearrangements. These files lack a portion of the clones; in checked studies, under half of the deficit traces to unresolved V genes, and the cause of the others is not known. This sample is represented by 95,000 to 150,000 clones; just over 65% of them were singletons. The ten most abundant clones make up 1.5% of the sample. The sequenced sample consisted of PBMCs. Source of these receptors: a man younger than 35 in good health and CMV-seronegative.

This rearrangement joins TRBV6-5 to TRBJ2-1; 7 nucleotides agree with TRBD2. Germline CDR1 and CDR2: MNHEY and SVGAGI. The CDR3 is 15 amino acids. With V trimmed by 6 bases and J by 2 bases, 7 bases remained unmatched. DNA of the CDR3: TGTGCCAGCAGCCCCACTAGCGCCCCCTACAATGAGCAGTTCTTC. Encoded protein: CASSPTSAPYNEQFF.

The rearrangement joins TRBV7-8 to TRBJ2-7; D may be TRBD1 (6 bases). V lost 0 bases and J lost 7, with 16 bases in between. CDR1 is SGHVS and CDR2 is FQNEAQ in the germline V gene. This CDR3 is built from 15 residues. The DNA for the CDR3 is TGTGCCAGCAGCTTAGCACGGACAGCCCTGGGGGAGCAGTACTTC. Its translation is CASSLARTALGEQYF.

The chain employs TRBV7-9 and TRBJ1-2; 10 positions match TRBD1. Germline V gene data show CDR1 as SEHNR and CDR2 as FQNEAQ (reference sequence). The CDR3 runs to 15 residues. Losses at the gene ends were 0 bases for V and 4 bases for J; bases not matched to a gene: 2. As DNA, the CDR3 is TGTGCCAGCAGCTTAGCGTGGGACAGGGGCTATGGCTACACCTTC. Its protein product is CASSLAWDRGYGYTF. The full variable domain, completed using reference TRBV7-9 and TRBJ1-2, is DTGVSQNPRHKITKRGQNVTFRCDPISEHNRLYWYRQTLGQGPEFLTYFQNEAQLEKSRLLSDRFSAERPKGSFSTLEIQRTEQGDSAMYLCASSLAWDRGYGYTFGSGTRLTVV.

This sequence joins TRBV7-7 and TRBJ2-3, with TRBD2 matching over 13 bases. The CDR3 is 16 amino acids. Germline trimming cut 1 base from V and 4 bases from J; bases unmatched to any gene: 2. Germline lookup yields CDR1 SSHAT and CDR2 FNYEAQ (reference sequence). CDR3 sequence: CASSLGTSGSSDTQYF. The CDR3 bases are TGTGCCAGCAGCTTAGGGACTAGCGGGAGTTCAGATACGCAGTATTTT. Looking up the rest from reference TRBV7-7 and TRBJ2-3 gives the full variable domain: GAGVSQSPRYKVTKRGQDVTLRCDPISSHATLYWYQQALGQGPEFLTYFNYEAQPDKSGLPSDRFSAERPEGSISTLTIQRTEQRDSAMYRCASSLGTSGSSDTQYFGPGTRLTVL.

The rearrangement links TRBV6-6 to TRBJ1-1, with D possibly TRBD1 on 5 matching bases. Trimming removed 0 bases from V and 1 base from J, with 9 bases in between. The CDR3 sequence is 15 residues long. The V gene's germline CDR1 is MNHNY and CDR2 SVGAGI (reference sequence). CDR3 sequence (DNA): TGTGCCAGCAGTTACTCGGGGGGGAAGAACACTGAAGCTTTCTTT. This gives the protein CASSYSGGKNTEAFF.

The J gene is TRBJ2-7, the V gene TRBV30; no clear D gene. Per the germline V gene, CDR1 is GTSNPN and CDR2 is SVGIG (reference sequence). This CDR3 comprises 13 residues. The ends were cut back, 0 bases at V and 4 bases at J, with 10 bases in the middle. CDR3 nucleotide sequence: TGTGCCTGGAGTGTACGAGACGGGTACGAGCAGTACTTC. This sequence encodes CAWSVRDGYEQYF.